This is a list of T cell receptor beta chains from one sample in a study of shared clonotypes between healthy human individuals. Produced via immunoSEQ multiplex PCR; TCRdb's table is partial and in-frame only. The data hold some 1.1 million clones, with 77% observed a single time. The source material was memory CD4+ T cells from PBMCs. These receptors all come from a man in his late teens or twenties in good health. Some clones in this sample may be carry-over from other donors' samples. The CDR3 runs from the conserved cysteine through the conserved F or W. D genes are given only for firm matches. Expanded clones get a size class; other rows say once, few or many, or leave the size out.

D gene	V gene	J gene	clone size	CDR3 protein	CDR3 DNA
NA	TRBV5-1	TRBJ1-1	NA	CASSPVGPLMNTEAFF	TGCGCCAGCAGCCCGGTTGGACCCCTAATGAACACTGAAGCTTTCTTT
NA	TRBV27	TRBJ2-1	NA	CASRRLDIFYNEQFF	TGTGCCAGCAGAAGGCTGGACATCTTCTACAATGAGCAGTTCTTC
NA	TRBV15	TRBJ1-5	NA	CATREGSERQPQHF	TGTGCCACCAGAGAAGGATCCGAGCGCCAGCCCCAGCATTTT
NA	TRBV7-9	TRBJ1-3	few	CASSPYTGQSGNTIYF	TGTGCCAGCAGCCCATACACAGGACAGTCCGGAAACACCATATATTTT
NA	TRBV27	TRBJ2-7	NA	CASSLSRAVEQYF	TGTGCCAGCAGTTTATCAAGGGCGGTAGAGCAGTACTTC
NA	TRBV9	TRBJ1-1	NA	CASSVGVGGEAFF	TGTGCCAGCAGCGTAGGGGTCGGTGGTGAAGCTTTCTTT
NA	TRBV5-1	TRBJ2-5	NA	CASSRNRAGETQYF	TGCGCCAGCAGCCGGAACAGGGCCGGAGAGACCCAGTACTTC
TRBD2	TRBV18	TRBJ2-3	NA	CASSPPGGDTQYF	TGTGCCAGCTCACCACCCGGGGGGGATACGCAGTATTTT
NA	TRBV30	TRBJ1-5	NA	CAWSRMGGTNQPQHF	TGTGCCTGGAGCCGGATGGGGGGCACCAATCAGCCCCAGCATTTT
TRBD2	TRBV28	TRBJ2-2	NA	CASRTGLEGQLFF	TGTGCCTCCCGGACCGGACTAGAGGGGCAGCTGTTTTTT
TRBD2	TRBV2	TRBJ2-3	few	CASRVAGADTQYF	TGTGCCAGCAGAGTAGCGGGAGCAGATACGCAGTATTTT
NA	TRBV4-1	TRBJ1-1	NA	CASSQGLFATNTEAFF	TGCGCCAGCAGCCAAGGTCTGTTCGCGACTAACACTGAAGCTTTCTTT